This T cell receptor beta chain was retrieved from a study of cytotoxic CD8 clonotypes in ibrutinib-treated CLL. Study summary: Per sample, productive templates averaged roughly 230,000 and productive rearrangements averaged 94,082. Study-level findings and limits: Sampling times differed between sustained-remission and progressing patients. In comparison with age-matched healthy donors, baseline clonality was higher and tracked circulating CD8+ T-cell counts.

Produced via immunoSEQ multiplex PCR; TCRdb's table is partial and in-frame only. The profile shows 250,000 to 350,000 clones, around 76% of them singletons. The CDR3 contains 16 residues. V shed 1 base and J shed 7 bases, with 19 bases lying between them. The germline CDR1 and CDR2 sequences are MNHNY and SVGAGI (reference sequence). Note on this clone: Its antigen is still unknown.

The chain couples TRBV6-6 to TRBJ1-2, with no clear D. The sequence came from a human donor with chronic lymphocytic leukemia. Sequenced material: PBMCs, taken at disease progression, from a patient treated with ibrutinib. The CDR3 region is CASSYLGTLHPGGYTF. DNA for the CDR3: TGTGCCAGCAGTTACTTGGGCACCTTGCATCCCGGTGGCTACACCTTC.